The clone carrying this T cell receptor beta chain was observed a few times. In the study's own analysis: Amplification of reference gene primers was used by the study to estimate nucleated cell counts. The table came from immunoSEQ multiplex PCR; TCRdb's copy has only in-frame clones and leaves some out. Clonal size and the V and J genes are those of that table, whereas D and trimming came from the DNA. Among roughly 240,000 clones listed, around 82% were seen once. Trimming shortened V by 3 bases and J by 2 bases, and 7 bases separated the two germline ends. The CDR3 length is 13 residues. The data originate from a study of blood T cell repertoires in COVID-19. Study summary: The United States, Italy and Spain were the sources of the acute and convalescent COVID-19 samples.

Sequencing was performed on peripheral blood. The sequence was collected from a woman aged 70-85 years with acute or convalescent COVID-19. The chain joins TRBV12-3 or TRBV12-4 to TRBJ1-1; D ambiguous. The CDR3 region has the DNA TGTGCCAGCAGTTTGGGCCCTAACACTGAAGCTTTCTTT. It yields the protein CASSLGPNTEAFF.